The 20 T cell receptor beta chains given below trace back to one sample, sequenced in a study of cytomegalovirus exposure and HLA in healthy donors. The PCR used 60 Vbeta and 13 Jbeta primers. TCRdb's table, derived via immunoSEQ multiplex PCR, lists solely in-frame clones and lacks some. Of about 160,000 clones in the sample, 87% were seen once. What was sequenced was PBMCs. These receptors came from a woman in her 30s in good health and CMV-seronegative.

This chain connects TRBV14 to TRBJ2-1, with D perhaps matching TRBD2 (6 bases). CDR3 length: 15 residues. Germline V lookup: CDR1 SGHDN, CDR2 FVKESK. The V end lost 0 bases, the J end lost 7 bases, and 13 bases lay between the germline ends. The CDR3 reads CASSQDPGVVNEQFF. The CDR3, as DNA: TGTGCCAGCAGCCAAGACCCGGGAGTCGTGAATGAGCAGTTCTTC.

This chain uses TRBV4-3 with TRBJ1-2, with 10 bases that match TRBD1. The trim removed 1 base at V and 0 bases at J, leaving 2 bases unmatched. The CDR3 extends over 16 amino acids. CDR1 LGHNA and CDR2 YSLEER come from the germline V gene. CDR3 protein: CASSQAGTGANYGYTF. CDR3 sequence (DNA): TGCGCCAGCAGCCAAGCCGGGACAGGGGCTAACTATGGCTACACCTTC.

J is TRBJ1-2 and V is TRBV6-6; unclear D gene. Looked up from germline, CDR1 is MNHNY and CDR2 is SVGAGI (reference sequence). The V and J ends lost 8 bases and 0 bases respectively, with 13 bases between them. CDR3 length: 14 amino acids. CDR3 in DNA: TGTGCCAGCGGCCCCCTTGGCCCTAACTATGGCTACACCTTC. This sequence encodes CASGPLGPNYGYTF.

The chain carries TRBV25-1 and TRBJ2-1; a weak D match, TRBD2 (6 bases). Trimming took off 1 base at V and 6 bases at J, with 10 bases between the two ends. Germline CDR1 is MGHDK and CDR2 is SYGVNS. The length of the CDR3 is 14 residues. This CDR3 is CASSEWGVSNEQFF. In DNA, the CDR3 is TGTGCCAGCAGTGAATGGGGGGTTAGCAATGAGCAGTTCTTC.

V is TRBV18 and J is TRBJ2-7; 7 bases are shared with TRBD2. The V gene end was trimmed by 4 bases and the J gene end by 5 bases; junction bases not matched to a gene: 5. Germline V gives CDR1 KGHSH, CDR2 LQKENI. The CDR3 is made up of 13 amino acids. The CDR3 region has the DNA TGTGCCAGCTCACTGCGGGAGTATGACGAGCAGTACTTC. Translated: CASSLREYDEQYF.

The chain combines TRBV18 with TRBJ2-1; TRBD2 matches at 9 bases. The CDR3 has 18 residues. The germline V gene encodes CDR1 KGHSH and CDR2 LQKENI. After removal of 2 bases from V and 7 bases from J, the junction contained 15 bases not matched to a gene. The CDR3 loop reads CASSPFLAGKLHGNEQFF. CDR3 DNA sequence: TGTGCCAGCTCACCATTTCTAGCGGGGAAGCTACATGGGAATGAGCAGTTCTTC.

V usage is TRBV7-2 and J usage is TRBJ1-1; 7 positions match TRBD1. The ends lost 1 base at V and 8 bases at J; junction bases unmatched: 4. The CDR3 consists of 13 residues. Germline V gene data show CDR1 as SGHTA and CDR2 as FQGNSA. This CDR3 is CASSLGNRGEAFF. CDR3 nucleotides: TGTGCCAGCAGCTTAGGTAACAGGGGAGAAGCTTTCTTT.

A word on this clone: The junction shows a germline mismatch at one end, possibly a read error. The rearrangement uses TRBV7-9 and TRBJ1-2, with 8 positions matching TRBD1. Germline V gene lookup returns CDR1 SEHNR and CDR2 FQNEAQ (reference sequence). The CDR3 is 19 residues long. The CDR3 DNA reads TGTTCCAGCAGCTTATTACCCGGACAGGGCGGGCCATCTAACTATGGCTACACCTTC. This codes for CSSSLLPGQGGPSNYGYTF. Full variable domain (outside the CDR3, taken from reference TRBV7-9 and TRBJ1-2): DTGVSQNPRHKITKRGQNVTFRCDPISEHNRLYWYRQTLGQGPEFLTYFQNEAQLEKSRLLSDRFSAERPKGSFSTLEIQRTEQGDSAMYLCSSSLLPGQGGPSNYGYTFGSGTRLTVV.

The V and J genes are TRBV6-5 and TRBJ2-2; tentatively, D is TRBD1 (6 bases). The CDR3 covers 16 residues. The V gene's germline CDR1 is MNHEY and CDR2 SVGAGI. Trimming shortened V by 0 bases and J by 4 bases, and 12 bases separated the two germline ends. CDR3 in amino acids: CASSYSPGTLTGELFF. The CDR3 DNA is TGTGCCAGCAGTTACTCACCAGGGACACTCACCGGGGAGCTGTTTTTT.

This chain links TRBV2 with TRBJ2-3, with 13 positions matching TRBD2. Losses at the gene ends were 6 bases for V and 3 bases for J; bases not matched to a gene: 0. Germline V gene sequence: CDR1 SNHLY, CDR2 FYNNEI. The CDR3 runs 14 residues. This CDR3 reads CASRGLAGTDTQYF. In DNA form, the CDR3 reads TGTGCCAGCAGGGGACTAGCGGGAACAGATACGCAGTATTTT.

The chain uses TRBV9 and TRBJ2-7, with 9 bases lining up with TRBD2. Trimming cost V 7 bases and J 0 bases; bases outside gene matches: 8. In germline, CDR1 is SGDLS, CDR2 YYNGEE. CDR3 length: 15 residues. The CDR3 reads CASSGGLANSYEQYF. The CDR3, as DNA: TGTGCCAGCTCCGGGGGACTAGCTAACTCCTACGAGCAGTACTTC.

This sequence joins TRBV27 and TRBJ1-1, with D maybe TRBD1 (5 bases). Germline CDR1 and CDR2: MNHEY and SMNVEV (reference sequence). Between the trimmed V and J ends, which lost 5 bases and 6 bases, there was a span of 19 bases. The CDR3 consists of 15 residues. CDR3 in amino acids: CASSPPRGGRPEAFF. The CDR3 nucleotides are TGTGCCAGCAGTCCCCCGAGGGGAGGAAGACCTGAAGCTTTCTTT.

This clone was counted a few times. The CDR3 here is CASSPYIGGNTEAFF. CDR3 in DNA: TGTGCCAGCAGTCCATATATCGGGGGGAACACTGAAGCTTTCTTT. V and J are TRBV6-5 and TRBJ1-1; TRBD1 might be the D (5 bases). The V end lost 5 bases, the J end lost 1 base, and 14 bases lay between the germline ends. CDR1 is MNHEY and CDR2 is SVGAGI in the germline V gene. The CDR3 loop spans 15 amino acids.

The V call is TRBV30, the J call TRBJ2-5; D possibly corresponds to TRBD1 (5 bases). The J call may not be correct, given that the DNA end is closer to TRBJ2-7. CDR3 length equals 13 residues. Germline CDR1 and CDR2: GTSNPN and SVGIG (reference sequence). The CDR3 here is CAWSVGETYEQYF. In DNA, the CDR3 is TGTGCCTGGAGTGTAGGGGAAACCTACGAGCAGTACTTC.

The chain is built from TRBV5-1 and TRBJ1-2, with 7 bases identical to TRBD1. Losses at the gene ends were 4 bases for V and 4 bases for J; bases not matched to a gene: 4. Germline values: CDR1 SGHRS, CDR2 YFSETQ. The CDR3 runs to 13 residues. Written as DNA, the CDR3 is TGCGCCAGCAGCATCGGGACAGCCTATGGCTACACCTTC. Its translation is CASSIGTAYGYTF.

The rearrangement links TRBV7-6 to TRBJ2-5; weak D call: TRBD1 (5 bases). Germline values: CDR1 SGHVS, CDR2 FNYEAQ. V was trimmed by 0 bases and J by 2 bases, leaving 13 bases between them. There are 16 residues in the CDR3. The CDR3 DNA reads TGTGCCAGCAGCTTAGCTGCAGGGTCCACTCAAGAGACCCAGTACTTC. The encoded protein is CASSLAAGSTQETQYF.

The rearrangement links TRBV29-1 to TRBJ1-2, with D possibly matching TRBD1 (6 bases). Germline V gene data show CDR1 as SQVTM and CDR2 as ANQGSEA. CDR3 length: 14 amino acids. V gave up 8 bases and J gave up 2 bases, with 18 bases separating them. Here the CDR3 reads CSLGGQGRNYGYTF. CDR3 DNA: TGCAGCCTGGGGGGGCAGGGGCGGAACTATGGCTACACCTTC.

V and J are TRBV18 and TRBJ1-5, with D uncertain. The CDR3 has 13 amino acids. Germline CDR1 reads KGHSH; CDR2 reads LQKENI. V was trimmed by 2 bases and J by 8 bases, leaving 10 bases between them. DNA for the CDR3: TGTGCCAGCTCACCAAGCCAACGTGAGCCCCAGCATTTT. Translating it yields CASSPSQREPQHF.

This chain connects TRBV7-3 to TRBJ1-5; D perhaps matches TRBD1 (6 bases). The CDR3 totals 13 residues. The germline V gene has CDR1 SGHTA and CDR2 FQGTGA. V lost 2 bases, J lost 6 bases, and 8 bases lay in between. The CDR3 region has the DNA TGTGCCAGCAGCTTACGAGGGGGTCAGCCCCAGCATTTT. Protein sequence: CASSLRGGQPQHF.

This clone was found once. The V gene is TRBV7-7, the J gene TRBJ2-3, with D maybe TRBD1 (5 bases). Trimming cost V 3 bases and J 3 bases, with 10 bases left between them. This CDR3 is built from 14 residues. The germline V gene encodes CDR1 SSHAT and CDR2 FNYEAQ (reference sequence). The CDR3 bases are TGTGCCAGCAGCTTCGACAGCCTGACAGATACGCAGTATTTT. Its protein product is CASSFDSLTDTQYF.